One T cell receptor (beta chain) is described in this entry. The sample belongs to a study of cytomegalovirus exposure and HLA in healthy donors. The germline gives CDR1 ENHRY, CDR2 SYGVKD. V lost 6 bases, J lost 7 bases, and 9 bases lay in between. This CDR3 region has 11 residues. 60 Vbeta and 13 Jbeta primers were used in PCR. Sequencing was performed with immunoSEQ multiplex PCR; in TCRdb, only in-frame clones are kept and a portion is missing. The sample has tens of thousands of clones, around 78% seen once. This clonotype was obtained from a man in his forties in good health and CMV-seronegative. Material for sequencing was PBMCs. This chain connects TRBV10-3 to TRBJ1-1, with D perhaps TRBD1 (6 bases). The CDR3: CAIRVQGEAFF. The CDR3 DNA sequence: TGTGCCATCAGGGTACAGGGTGAAGCTTTCTTT.